The 20 T cell receptor beta chains in this list originate from one sample, sequenced in a study of brain metastases from non-small cell lung cancer. Profiled with immunoSEQ multiplex PCR; TCRdb holds only in-frame clones, not every one. The repertoire holds around 2,200 clones, with over 75% as singletons. Sequencing input: primary lung tumor tissue. These receptors were obtained from a donor at least 40 years old with non-small cell lung cancer.

J is TRBJ2-3 and V is TRBV7-2; 10 positions match TRBD2. J gave up 3 bases and V 1 base, and 7 bases lay outside the gene matches. CDR1 and CDR2 (germline): SGHTA, FQGNSA. This CDR3 has 17 residues. The CDR3 is CASSLVARTSGTDTQYF. The CDR3 DNA follows: TGTGCCAGCAGCTTAGTAGCCAGGACTAGCGGAACAGATACGCAGTATTTT.

As to this clone: Sequence at one end of the junction differs from germline and may be a read error. The J gene is TRBJ2-5, the V gene TRBV11-1; D remains ambiguous. The CDR3 runs to 14 residues. Germline V gives CDR1 SGHAT, CDR2 FQDESV (reference sequence). The CDR3 sequence: CANSPRATQETQYF. CDR3 bases: TGTGCCAACAGCCCGAGAGCTACCCAAGAGACCCAGTACTTC.

The chain couples TRBV6-5 to TRBJ1-2; D is possibly TRBD1 (5 bases). V lost 6 bases and J 6 bases, leaving 17 bases between the germline ends. This CDR3 has 14 amino acids. Germline CDR1 reads MNHEY; CDR2 reads SVGAGI. The CDR3: CASRFISTGHGYTF. Here the CDR3 DNA reads TGTGCCAGCAGGTTCATATCCACAGGACATGGCTACACCTTC.

V is TRBV4-1 and J is TRBJ2-1; D is undetermined. From germline, CDR1 is MGHRA and CDR2 YSYEKL. The CDR3 spans 16 residues. V lost 1 base, J lost 8 bases, and 18 bases lay in between. DNA of the CDR3: TGCGCCAGCAGCCAAGTACGCCTAGTAAAGTACGATGAGCAGTTCTTC. Translated: CASSQVRLVKYDEQFF.

The V gene is TRBV6-5, the J gene TRBJ1-2; possible D gene TRBD1, 6 bases. Looked up from germline, CDR1 is MNHEY and CDR2 is SVGAGI. V was pared by 4 bases and J by 4 bases, with 10 bases between. The CDR3 totals 13 residues. CDR3 in amino acids: CASSSLTGYGYTF. The CDR3 DNA sequence: TGTGCCAGCAGTTCCTTGACAGGCTATGGCTACACCTTC.

This chain joins TRBV4-3 and TRBJ2-5; D call uncertain. The CDR3 loop spans 17 amino acids. The V end was cut by 1 base, the J end by 4 bases, with 19 bases between. From germline, CDR1 is LGHNA and CDR2 YSLEER. CDR3 in DNA: TGCGCCAGCAGCCAAGTTCCCGCGAGGCCCCCAGGAGAGACCCAGTACTTC. It is translated as CASSQVPARPPGETQYF.

The chain joins TRBV2 to TRBJ1-5, with unresolved D. From germline, CDR1 is SNHLY and CDR2 FYNNEI. Trimming shortened V by 7 bases and J by 1 base, and 11 bases separated the two germline ends. This CDR3 has 14 residues. Here the CDR3 reads CASNEVGSNQPQHF. The CDR3 DNA sequence: TGTGCCAGCAATGAGGTGGGAAGCAATCAGCCCCAGCATTTT.

The chain is built from TRBV7-7 and TRBJ2-7; the match to TRBD1 covers 9 bases. This CDR3 region has 16 residues. Germline V gives CDR1 SSHAT, CDR2 FNYEAQ (reference sequence). CDR3 residues: CASSLAGQGRGYEQYV. In DNA, the CDR3 is TGTGCTAGCAGCTTAGCTGGACAGGGGAGGGGTTACGAGCAGTACGTC.

The chain couples TRBV6-4 to TRBJ1-2; the D is unclear. Germline assignment: CDR1 MRHNA and CDR2 SNTAGT. The CDR3 loop spans 12 amino acids. Trimming pared 0 bases from V and 10 bases from J, leaving 9 bases between. The CDR3 coding sequence is TGTGCCAGCAGTGACTCTGGGTCTTTCTACACCTTC. Residues: CASSDSGSFYTF.

The chain uses TRBV6-2 or TRBV6-3 and TRBJ1-3; D not resolved. Germline CDR1 MNHEY, CDR2 SVGEGT. CDR3 size: 16 residues. V dropped 3 bases and J dropped 0 bases, with 12 bases sitting between them. CDR3 amino acids: CASSYDPDSSGNTIYF. CDR3 bases: TGTGCCAGCAGTTATGACCCGGACTCCTCTGGAAACACCATATATTTT.

This clone was seen just once. The chain links TRBV3-1 (or the pseudogene TRBV3-2) to TRBJ2-3; the match to TRBD1 covers 10 bases. V lost 3 bases and J lost 4; bases outside the gene matches: 7. Germline loops: CDR1 LGHDT, CDR2 YNNKEL (reference sequence). This CDR3 contains 16 residues. The CDR3 DNA sequence: TGTGCCAGCAGCCAGGGTCCCGGGACAGGGGCAGATACGCAGTATTTT. It codes for CASSQGPGTGADTQYF.

This clone was seen more than once but under ten times. The V and J genes are TRBV5-5 and TRBJ1-5; D is uncertain. V was shortened by 4 bases and J by 0 bases, with 5 bases between the two germline ends. Germline V gives CDR1 SGHKS, CDR2 YYEKEE (reference sequence). This CDR3 contains 13 residues. CDR3 in amino acids: CASSEYSNQPQHF. The CDR3, as DNA: TGTGCCAGCAGCGAATATAGCAATCAGCCCCAGCATTTT.

This clone was found once. This sample also contains other DNA sequences that code for the same CDR3. This chain uses TRBV7-3 with TRBJ2-2; D gene unclear. CDR3 size: 12 residues. V was cut by 4 bases and J by 0 bases, with 0 bases left in between. Germline V lookup: CDR1 SGHTA, CDR2 FQGTGA. CDR3 region: CASSSNTGELFF. DNA for the CDR3: TGTGCCAGCAGCTCGAACACCGGGGAGCTGTTTTTT.

The chain links TRBV6-5 to TRBJ2-3; 9 nucleotides match TRBD2. This CDR3 is built from 15 residues. Trimming removed 6 bases from V and 2 bases from J; junction bases left unmatched: 6. The germline V gene encodes CDR1 MNHEY and CDR2 SVGAGI. The CDR3 coding sequence is TGTGCCAGCAGCCCATCTAGCGGGGTCACAGATACGCAGTATTTT. Residues: CASSPSSGVTDTQYF.

The rearrangement links TRBV7-2 to TRBJ1-5; the D is unclear. The length of the CDR3 is 15 residues. Trimming shortened V by 2 bases and J by 4 bases, and 12 bases separated the two germline ends. The germline V gene has CDR1 SGHTA and CDR2 FQGNSA. Here the CDR3 reads CASSLIPAVNQPQHF. The CDR3 DNA sequence: TGTGCCAGCAGCTTAATACCCGCCGTTAATCAGCCCCAGCATTTT.

Details on this clone: At one end, the junction sequence differs from germline, possibly due to a read error. The sample has other DNA sequences that encode this CDR3 too. The chain joins TRBV15 to TRBJ2-1; D gene uncertain. The CDR3 is made up of 15 amino acids. Looked up from germline, CDR1 is LNHNV and CDR2 is YYDKDF (reference sequence). The CDR3: CATSREVGRYNEQFF. The CDR3 coding sequence is TGTGCCACCAGTAGAGAGGTGGGCCGTTACAATGAGCAGTTCTTC. Full variable domain (rest looked up from reference TRBV15 and TRBJ2-1): DAMVIQNPRYQVTQFGKPVTLSCSQTLNHNVMYWYQQKSSQAPKLLFHYYDKDFNNEADTPDNFQSRRPNTSFCFLDIRSPGLGDTAMYLCATSREVGRYNEQFFGPGTRLTVL.

The CDR3 here is CASSLEGGQGAISAFF. The DNA of the CDR3 is TGTGCCAGCAGCTTAGAGGGGGGACAGGGGGCGATTTCGGCTTTCTTT. The chain uses TRBV7-6 and TRBJ1-1, with 12 positions matching TRBD1. V lost 1 base and J lost 11; bases outside the gene matches: 11. The length of the CDR3 is 16 residues. The germline V gene encodes CDR1 SGHVS and CDR2 FNYEAQ.

The chain carries TRBV10-3 and TRBJ2-1, with 11 bases lining up with TRBD1. The CDR3 covers 16 residues. CDR1 and CDR2 from the germline V gene are ENHRY and SYGVKD. Germline trimming cut 9 bases from V and 2 bases from J; bases unmatched to any gene: 9. CDR3 sequence: CAIYLDRGQTYNEQFF. The CDR3 nucleotides read TGTGCCATTTACTTGGACAGGGGGCAAACCTACAATGAGCAGTTCTTC.

The chain recombines TRBV24-1 with TRBJ2-1, with D perhaps TRBD1 (6 bases). The germline CDR1 and CDR2 sequences are KGHDR and SFDVKD. The CDR3 length is 17 residues. V lost 3 bases, J lost 4 bases, and 18 bases lay in between. This CDR3 is CATSDKGVGLGYNEQFF. CDR3 bases: TGTGCCACCAGTGATAAGGGGGTAGGGTTGGGGTACAATGAGCAGTTCTTC.

This clone has just a few counts. The V gene is TRBV14, the J gene TRBJ2-5; D is unclear. Germline CDR1 is SGHDN and CDR2 is FVKESK. Between the trimmed V and J ends, which lost 3 bases and 1 base, there was a span of 12 bases. CDR3 length: 15 amino acids. The CDR3 protein is CASSQGTATQETQYF. For the CDR3, the DNA is TGTGCCAGCAGCCAGGGAACAGCCACCCAAGAGACCCAGTACTTC.